The T cell receptor beta chain under discussion was sequenced for a study of sequential checkpoint blockade in melanoma (dated by TCRdb to about 2019). Regarding the study in general: Patients were assigned by 1:1 randomization to either first-line nivolumab followed by ipilimumab (arm A) or ipilimumab followed by nivolumab (arm B). Maintenance nivolumab was given following each of the two trial sequences. Approximately 80% of the matched pre- and post-treatment tumor biopsy pairs came from the same lesion. TCRbeta immunosequencing was performed on DNA from roughly 99 pretreatment melanoma tumor samples. Roughly 23 patients had matched tumor biopsies taken before treatment and at week 13, after single-agent nivolumab (arm A) or ipilimumab (arm B).

The immunoSEQ Assay was used to immunosequence TCRbeta CDR3 regions from genomic DNA. Before high-throughput sequencing, the genomic DNA was amplified using bias-controlled multiplex PCR. Per the source publication's procedure: To quantify the absolute abundance of each unique TCRbeta CDR3 region, the sequences were collapsed and filtered. Clonality, defined as 1 minus Pielou's evenness, was calculated using only productive rearrangements. Tumor T-cell fraction was calculated by normalizing TCRbeta template counts to usable DNA, which was estimated from several housekeeping genes. Clones with significantly greater frequencies in on-treatment versus baseline samples were identified using a previously published method. Imported from immuneACCESS, the table was reduced by TCRdb to in-frame sequences with V and J called. These copies leave out some clones; in studies compared against another copy, an unresolved V gene accounts for under half, and the cause of the remainder is not known. That table gives V, J and clone size, and the DNA gave D and trimming. For this sample there are under 5,500 clones; around 21% appear just once. About a sixth of the sample rests with the top ten.

This specimen's treatment or condition label, per the study, means: randomized to nivolumab then ipilimumab (arm A) or the reverse (arm B). Prior DNA-damaging chemotherapy had not been received by any trial patient. The samples were obtained from melanoma patients enrolled in CheckMate 064, an open-label, randomized phase II trial testing sequential checkpoint blockade. Tumor TCR sequencing used genomic DNA from formalin-fixed paraffin-embedded (FFPE) tissue samples. According to the germline V gene, CDR1 reads SGHNT and CDR2 reads YENEEA. The CDR3 measures 14 amino acids from cysteine to phenylalanine. Only CDR3 DNA is held: 42 bases, read in frame from base 1. The V end loses 3 bases and the J end loses 1 base, and a stretch of 9 bases separates them. This clone showed up just a few times. Its specific antigen is unknown. No per-base quality is available; no much larger clone lies one base away. Overall study results and their limits: Within-arm analyses of tumor T-cell fraction were constrained by small sample sizes and reduced statistical power. Patients whose tumor T-cell fraction and clonality increased by week 13 were about 30 times more likely to achieve clinical benefit. The response-prediction model combining TCR metrics and mutation burden needs validation in larger, independent patient cohorts. Tumor T-cell fraction and clonality correlated with PD-L1 staining and CD8+ T-cell counts but not with mutational load. In the nivolumab-first arm (arm A), pretreatment tumor TIL clonality was associated with response (P = .04).

This TCR was recovered from a human donor with melanoma. Sequenced material: tumor tissue (inferred from file names), taken from a patient given nivolumab and ipilimumab in sequence. The chain links TRBV11-3 with TRBJ1-1, and perhaps TRBD1 as D gene, on 5 matching bases. The sequence in DNA is TGTGCCAGCAGCTTGACAAGGGGGAACACTGAAGCTTTCTTT. Its translation is CASSLTRGNTEAFF.